One and the same sample provided the 16 T cell receptor beta chains below, sequenced in a study of OX40 agonist ivuxolimab in advanced cancers. Sequencing used immunoSEQ multiplex PCR; TCRdb keeps in-frame clones, though not all of them. This table has roughly 69,000 clones, 70% to 90% appearing once. The sample was CD4+ or CD8+ T cells sorted from blood, taken in a trial of the OX40 agonist ivuxolimab. These receptors came from an adult with an advanced solid tumor such as melanoma, head and neck, liver or kidney cancer.

This clone was found a few times. The chain couples TRBV30 to TRBJ1-1; tentatively, D is TRBD1 (6 bases). Germline V gene data show CDR1 as GTSNPN and CDR2 as SVGIG (reference sequence). The ends were cut back, 3 bases at V and 1 base at J, with 12 bases in the middle. This CDR3 contains 14 residues. This chain's CDR3 is CAWRWTTGNTEAFF. DNA of the CDR3: TGTGCCTGGAGGTGGACGACAGGGAACACTGAAGCTTTCTTT. Full variable domain (outside the CDR3, taken from reference TRBV30 and TRBJ1-1): SQTIHQWPATLVQPVGSPLSLECTVEGTSNPNLYWYRQAAGRGLQLLFYSVGIGQISSEVPQNLSASRPQDRQFILSSKKLLLSDSGFYLCAWRWTTGNTEAFFGQGTRLTVV.

The chain couples TRBV6-5 to TRBJ1-5; TRBD1 is a possible D gene (5 bases). In germline, CDR1 is MNHEY, CDR2 SVGAGI. Trimming removed 2 bases at V and 0 bases at J, with 8 bases between. The CDR3 is 15 residues long. The CDR3 DNA reads TGTGCCAGCAGTTACCGACAGTATAGCAATCAGCCCCAGCATTTT. This translates into CASSYRQYSNQPQHF.

In this sample, this clone turned up once. The rearrangement links TRBV19 to TRBJ1-2; no clear D. The CDR3 sequence is 16 residues long. Germline CDR1 LNHDA, CDR2 SQIVND (reference sequence). Between the trimmed V and J ends, which lost 7 bases and 1 base, there was a span of 19 bases. CDR3 in amino acids: CASTREGGGINYGYTF. CDR3 nucleotide sequence: TGTGCCAGTACCCGGGAGGGCGGCGGTATTAACTATGGCTACACCTTC.

The chain's CDR3 is CASSFAPYNTDTQYF. In nucleotides, the CDR3 is TGTGCCAGCAGCTTTGCCCCATATAACACAGATACGCAGTATTTT. This chain joins TRBV5-8 and TRBJ2-3; no clear D gene. In germline, CDR1 is SGHTS, CDR2 YDEGEE. V lost 2 bases, J lost 2 bases, and 12 bases lay in between. The CDR3 runs 15 residues.

The chain carries TRBV21-1 and TRBJ2-3; the table's D call of TRBD2 was not tested on the DNA. TRBV21-1 is a pseudogene. There are 13 residues in the CDR3. The CDR3 is CASMEGEGNTQYF. The CDR3 DNA follows: TGTGCCAGCATGGAGGGCGAGGGAAATACGCAGTATTTT.

The DNA of the CDR3 is TGTGCCAGCAGCAAACGGGACAGTCGCAATCAGCCCCAGCATTTT. Amino acid sequence: CASSKRDSRNQPQHF. The genes are TRBV6-5 and TRBJ1-5, with 7 bases fitting TRBD1. In germline, CDR1 is MNHEY, CDR2 SVGAGI. The CDR3 runs 15 residues. Trimming cost V 6 bases and J 2 bases; bases outside gene matches: 7.

The V gene is TRBV2, the J gene TRBJ1-2, with TRBD1 as a possible D gene (6 bases). Germline-derived CDR1 and CDR2 are SNHLY and FYNNEI. The V gene lost 7 bases and the J gene lost 5 bases, with 17 bases spanning the gap. There are 14 residues in the CDR3. CDR3 in DNA: TGTGCCAGCAATGTGGACAGCGCTATTTATGGCTACACCTTC. Its protein product is CASNVDSAIYGYTF.

The chain is built from TRBV30 and TRBJ1-3; D may be TRBD1 (5 bases). From germline, CDR1 is GTSNPN and CDR2 SVGIG (reference sequence). V lost 4 bases to trimming and J lost 4 bases, with 8 bases between them. The CDR3 is 12 residues long. The chain's CDR3 is CAWKQAGNTIYF. The CDR3 DNA reads TGTGCCTGGAAACAGGCCGGAAACACCATATATTTT.

The chain is built from TRBV6-1 and TRBJ1-1, with D possibly being TRBD1 (6 bases). The CDR3 extends over 11 amino acids. Trimming took 8 bases from V and 7 from J, leaving 11 bases between them. Germline CDR1 is MNHNS and CDR2 is SASEGT. CDR3 region: CASRDKNEAFF. DNA for the CDR3: TGTGCCAGCCGGGACAAAAATGAAGCTTTCTTT.

The CDR3, as DNA: TGCAGCGTTGAAGGTGGTCCGGGGCTTGTCGATGAGCAGTTCTTC. This encodes CSVEGGPGLVDEQFF. V and J are TRBV29-1 and TRBJ2-1, with D perhaps matching TRBD1 or TRBD2 (5 bases each). Deletions cut 1 base from V and 8 bases from J, with 18 bases between. From germline, CDR1 is SQVTM and CDR2 ANQGSEA. The CDR3 runs to 15 residues.

The chain is built from TRBV25-1 and TRBJ1-1; D gene unclear. V dropped 6 bases and J dropped 5 bases, with 7 bases sitting between them. CDR3 length: 11 amino acids. Germline V gene lookup returns CDR1 MGHDK and CDR2 SYGVNS. The chain's CDR3 is CASSGGTEAFF. CDR3 in DNA: TGTGCCAGCAGCGGTGGGACTGAAGCTTTCTTT.

This clone is a singleton in its sample. The DNA of the CDR3 is TGTGCCAGCAGCCTTAGCTGGGGATCCAATCAGCCCCAGCATTTT. Its protein is CASSLSWGSNQPQHF. The gene calls are TRBV7-2 and TRBJ1-5; D uncertain. The CDR3 extends over 15 amino acids. Trimming cost V 5 bases and J 3 bases, with 14 bases left between them. Germline V lookup: CDR1 SGHTA, CDR2 FQGNSA.

The chain employs TRBV5-8 and TRBJ2-1, with 10 bases aligning to TRBD1. V lost 3 bases, J lost 7 bases, and 7 bases stayed unmatched. The CDR3 contains 15 residues. CDR1 SGHTS and CDR2 YDEGEE come from the germline V gene. CDR3 nucleotides: TGTGCCAGCAGCTCGGGACAGGGGTGGAGGAATGAGCAGTTCTTC. Its protein is CASSSGQGWRNEQFF.

The rearrangement uses TRBV6-1 and TRBJ2-2, with D possibly being TRBD1 (6 bases). CDR3 length: 16 residues. In germline, CDR1 is MNHNS, CDR2 SASEGT. The V end was cut by 4 bases, the J end by 2 bases, with 14 bases between. The CDR3 DNA sequence: TGTGCCAGCAGTGCCCGGACAGCTTACAACACCGGGGAGCTGTTTTTT. Its protein product is CASSARTAYNTGELFF.

The rearrangement joins TRBV25-1 to TRBJ2-7, with D perhaps assigned TRBD1 or TRBD2 (5 bases each). V lost 5 bases, J lost 3 bases, and 14 bases lay in between. The CDR3 extends over 14 amino acids. From germline, CDR1 is MGHDK and CDR2 SYGVNS. CDR3: CASSPRGQIYEQYF. As DNA, the CDR3 is TGTGCCAGCAGTCCCCGGGGCCAGATCTACGAGCAGTACTTC.

As concerns this clone: The junction departs from the called germline gene at one end, perhaps through a read error. The V call is TRBV5-4, the J call TRBJ1-1, with D unresolved. Germline lookup yields CDR1 SGHNT and CDR2 YYREEE (reference sequence). The CDR3 extends over 9 amino acids. Here the CDR3 DNA reads TGTGCCAGCAGCTACGGTATGGGCTTT. Translated: CASSYGMGF.